These T cell receptor beta chains were read from a single sample in a study of shared clonotypes between healthy human individuals. TCRdb keeps only in-frame clones here, not all; method: immunoSEQ multiplex PCR. The sample lists millions of clones, approximately 94% seen once, with 0.85% to 1.2% in the top ten. Sequences were obtained from naive CD8+ T cells sorted from blood. These receptors all come from a man aged 18 to 29 in good health. The CDR3 runs from the conserved cysteine through the conserved F or W. D genes are given only for firm matches. Clone size appears in some rows only: once, few, many, or a class for an expanded clone.

j_gene: TRBJ1-5; d_gene: TRBD1; v_gene: TRBV28; abundance: -; CDR3nt: TGTGCCAGCAGTCCTAAGGGGCAGGGGGATCAGCCCCAGCATTTT; CDR3aa: CASSPKGQGDQPQHF
j_gene: TRBJ2-7; d_gene: -; v_gene: TRBV2; abundance: -; CDR3nt: TGTGCCAGCAGTGAGGGGTCCGCGGAGACCTACGAGCAGTACTTC; CDR3aa: CASSEGSAETYEQYF
j_gene: TRBJ1-2; d_gene: TRBD1; v_gene: TRBV5-4; abundance: -; CDR3nt: TGTGCCAGCAGGGGACAGGGGGCGCGGGACTATGGCTACACCTTC; CDR3aa: CASRGQGARDYGYTF
j_gene: TRBJ2-3; d_gene: TRBD1; v_gene: TRBV30; abundance: -; CDR3nt: TGTGCCTGGAGTACGGGACAGGGGGAAAACACGCAGTATTTT; CDR3aa: CAWSTGQGENTQYF
j_gene: TRBJ2-1; d_gene: TRBD1; v_gene: TRBV7-8; abundance: -; CDR3nt: TGTGCCAGCAGCTCGGGACAGATTACTTACAATGAGCAGTTCTTC; CDR3aa: CASSSGQITYNEQFF
j_gene: TRBJ1-2; d_gene: -; v_gene: TRBV5-3; abundance: -; CDR3nt: TGTGCCAGAAGCCGATCCCGGGATCCCTATGGCTACACCTTC; CDR3aa: CARSRSRDPYGYTF
j_gene: TRBJ1-5; d_gene: -; v_gene: TRBV25-1; abundance: -; CDR3nt: TGTGCCAGCAGTGGTGGCGGCCCTTATAGCAATCAGCCCCAGCATTTT; CDR3aa: CASSGGGPYSNQPQHF
j_gene: TRBJ1-5; d_gene: -; v_gene: TRBV7-2; abundance: -; CDR3nt: TGTGCCAGCAGCCCGTATAGCAATCAGCCCCAGCATTTT; CDR3aa: CASSPYSNQPQHF
j_gene: TRBJ1-1; d_gene: -; v_gene: TRBV19; abundance: -; CDR3nt: TGTGCCAGTATCCCCACAGGGAACACTGAAGCTTTCTTT; CDR3aa: CASIPTGNTEAFF
j_gene: TRBJ1-4; d_gene: -; v_gene: TRBV21-1; abundance: -; CDR3nt: TGTGCCAGCAGCAAAGATCGGGACAGGGGGCGGATGAATGAAAAACTGTTTTTT; CDR3aa: CASSKDRDRGRMNEKLFF
j_gene: TRBJ2-3; d_gene: TRBD2; v_gene: TRBV27; abundance: -; CDR3nt: TGTGCCAGCAGTTTGATGCGGGGGGGGCTCTCAGATACGCAGTATTTT; CDR3aa: CASSLMRGGLSDTQYF
j_gene: TRBJ2-1; d_gene: -; v_gene: TRBV4-1; abundance: -; CDR3nt: TGCGCCAGCAGCCAAGGTGAGTCGACGGAGCAGTTCTTC; CDR3aa: CASSQGESTEQFF
j_gene: TRBJ2-5; d_gene: -; v_gene: TRBV6-6; abundance: -; CDR3nt: TGTGCCAGCAGGCCAGCGGCTGCGGAGACCCAGTACTTC; CDR3aa: CASRPAAAETQYF
j_gene: TRBJ1-1; d_gene: -; v_gene: TRBV5-1; abundance: -; CDR3nt: TGCGCCAGCAGGGAGGATGCGTACACTGAAGCTTTCTTT; CDR3aa: CASREDAYTEAFF
j_gene: TRBJ2-7; d_gene: -; v_gene: TRBV11-2; abundance: -; CDR3nt: TGTGCCAGCAGCCCCGGACTGAGCGTAAGCTACGAGCAGTACTTC; CDR3aa: CASSPGLSVSYEQYF
j_gene: TRBJ2-7; d_gene: TRBD1; v_gene: TRBV4-1; abundance: -; CDR3nt: TGCGCCAGCAGCCAGGTAGGACAGGGGGCCGACGAGCAGTACTTC; CDR3aa: CASSQVGQGADEQYF
j_gene: TRBJ2-2; d_gene: -; v_gene: TRBV5-4; abundance: -; CDR3nt: TGTGCCAGCAGCTTGGAACCCGGGGAGCTGTTTTTT; CDR3aa: CASSLEPGELFF
j_gene: TRBJ2-1; d_gene: TRBD2; v_gene: TRBV15; abundance: -; CDR3nt: TGTGCCACCAGCTCAACAGCCTCAAAGCGGGGTCCCTACAATGAGCAGTTCTTC; CDR3aa: CATSSTASKRGPYNEQFF
j_gene: TRBJ1-1; d_gene: -; v_gene: TRBV30; abundance: -; CDR3nt: TGTGCCTGGAGTGTAGTCAGGGGAGGCACTGAAGCTTTCTTT; CDR3aa: CAWSVVRGGTEAFF
j_gene: TRBJ2-1; d_gene: TRBD2; v_gene: TRBV7-9; abundance: once; CDR3nt: TGTGCCAGCAGCCCTCTCGTCGATCTAGCGGACAATGAGCAGTTCTTC; CDR3aa: CASSPLVDLADNEQFF
j_gene: TRBJ1-4; d_gene: -; v_gene: TRBV9; abundance: -; CDR3nt: TGTGCCAGCAGCGTAGGGAGGTCAGTTAATGAAAAACTGTTTTTT; CDR3aa: CASSVGRSVNEKLFF
j_gene: TRBJ2-7; d_gene: -; v_gene: TRBV4-1; abundance: -; CDR3nt: TGCGCCAGCAGCCAATCTCGGGGACTCTACGAGCAGTACTTC; CDR3aa: CASSQSRGLYEQYF
j_gene: TRBJ2-7; d_gene: -; v_gene: TRBV2; abundance: -; CDR3nt: TGTGCCAGCAGATTTCCGGGCTCGCTGGATGGCGAGCAGTACTTC; CDR3aa: CASRFPGSLDGEQYF
j_gene: TRBJ2-7; d_gene: TRBD2; v_gene: TRBV5-4; abundance: -; CDR3nt: TGTGCCAGCGAGCGGGAGGGCGCCTACGAGCAGTACTTC; CDR3aa: CASEREGAYEQYF
j_gene: TRBJ2-3; d_gene: -; v_gene: TRBV9; abundance: -; CDR3nt: TGTGCCAGCAGCGGGGGTCGGACAGATACGCAGTATTTT; CDR3aa: CASSGGRTDTQYF
j_gene: TRBJ2-7; d_gene: -; v_gene: TRBV28; abundance: -; CDR3nt: TGTGCCAGCATCCACGGGCACCATTCCTACGAGCAGTACTTC; CDR3aa: CASIHGHHSYEQYF
j_gene: TRBJ2-7; d_gene: -; v_gene: TRBV13; abundance: -; CDR3nt: TGTGCCAGCAGCTTGGGGCTTATGCCCTACGAGCAGTACTTC; CDR3aa: CASSLGLMPYEQYF
j_gene: TRBJ1-2; d_gene: -; v_gene: TRBV13; abundance: -; CDR3nt: TGTGCCAGCAGCTTAGGGCAGTCTAGTATCGATGGCTACACCTTC; CDR3aa: CASSLGQSSIDGYTF
j_gene: TRBJ2-2; d_gene: -; v_gene: TRBV4-1; abundance: -; CDR3nt: TGCGCCAGCAGCCTAGAGACGACCGGGGAGCTGTTTTTT; CDR3aa: CASSLETTGELFF
j_gene: TRBJ2-3; d_gene: -; v_gene: TRBV30; abundance: -; CDR3nt: TGTGCCTGGAGCTCGGGAGATACGCAGTATTTT; CDR3aa: CAWSSGDTQYF
j_gene: TRBJ2-1; d_gene: -; v_gene: TRBV7-9; abundance: few; CDR3nt: TGTGCCAGCAGCCTGGGGACGGCCAATGAGCAGTTCTTC; CDR3aa: CASSLGTANEQFF
j_gene: TRBJ1-5; d_gene: -; v_gene: TRBV27; abundance: -; CDR3nt: TGTGCCAGCAGTCCATTAAGGGAGGGCAATCAGCCCCAGCATTTT; CDR3aa: CASSPLREGNQPQHF
j_gene: TRBJ2-7; d_gene: -; v_gene: TRBV10-1; abundance: -; CDR3nt: TGCGCCAGCAGTGGGGTGTACTACGAGCAGTACTTC; CDR3aa: CASSGVYYEQYF
j_gene: TRBJ2-5; d_gene: -; v_gene: TRBV11-3; abundance: -; CDR3nt: TGTGCCAGCAGCTTAGATTTTCACCCTGGACAAGAGACCCAGTACTTC; CDR3aa: CASSLDFHPGQETQYF
j_gene: TRBJ1-2; d_gene: TRBD1; v_gene: TRBV10-2; abundance: -; CDR3nt: TGCGCCAGCACCTGGACAGGGGAAACCCACTATGGCTACACCTTC; CDR3aa: CASTWTGETHYGYTF
j_gene: TRBJ1-5; d_gene: -; v_gene: TRBV15; abundance: -; CDR3nt: TGTGCCACCAGTCCATGGGACCTTTTGGGCAATCAGCCCCAGCATTTT; CDR3aa: CATSPWDLLGNQPQHF
j_gene: TRBJ1-1; d_gene: -; v_gene: TRBV6-1; abundance: -; CDR3nt: TGTGCCAGCAGTTGGGACACCTGGGGCACTGAAGCTTTCTTT; CDR3aa: CASSWDTWGTEAFF
j_gene: TRBJ2-1; d_gene: -; v_gene: TRBV30; abundance: -; CDR3nt: TGTGCCTGGAGTTGGGTCGGGAGCTCCTACAATGAGCAGTTCTTC; CDR3aa: CAWSWVGSSYNEQFF
j_gene: TRBJ2-3; d_gene: TRBD1; v_gene: TRBV4-1; abundance: -; CDR3nt: TGCGCCAGCAGCCAAGTACAAAGGACAGGAAGTTCAGATACGCAGTATTTT; CDR3aa: CASSQVQRTGSSDTQYF
j_gene: TRBJ1-1; d_gene: -; v_gene: TRBV6-6; abundance: -; CDR3nt: TGTGCCAGCAGCTCCCGGGACACGCGCACTGAAGCTTTCTTT; CDR3aa: CASSSRDTRTEAFF
j_gene: TRBJ2-3; d_gene: -; v_gene: TRBV5-1; abundance: -; CDR3nt: TGCGCCAGTCCCTGGGACCCCCAAGAGACAGATACGCAGTATTTT; CDR3aa: CASPWDPQETDTQYF
j_gene: TRBJ2-3; d_gene: TRBD2; v_gene: TRBV27; abundance: -; CDR3nt: TGTGCCAGCAGTTTTTCCGGCGGGGGTAGCACAGATACGCAGTATTTT; CDR3aa: CASSFSGGGSTDTQYF
j_gene: TRBJ2-7; d_gene: TRBD1; v_gene: TRBV6-1; abundance: -; CDR3nt: TGTGCCAGCAGAGAGGACAGGGTCCCCTACGAGCAGTACTTC; CDR3aa: CASREDRVPYEQYF
j_gene: TRBJ2-7; d_gene: -; v_gene: TRBV7-9; abundance: -; CDR3nt: TGTGCCAGCAGCTTAGTTACAAGCTCCTACGAGCAGTACTTC; CDR3aa: CASSLVTSSYEQYF
j_gene: TRBJ1-6; d_gene: -; v_gene: TRBV7-6; abundance: -; CDR3nt: TGTGCCAGCAGGCCCGGGACGGGAGATTCACCCCTCCACTTT; CDR3aa: CASRPGTGDSPLHF
j_gene: TRBJ2-7; d_gene: -; v_gene: TRBV11-2; abundance: -; CDR3nt: TGTGCCAGCAGCCAACTTGGACAGAACTACGAGCAGTACTTC; CDR3aa: CASSQLGQNYEQYF
j_gene: TRBJ2-7; d_gene: TRBD1; v_gene: TRBV6-1; abundance: -; CDR3nt: TGTGCCAGCAGTGACAGGGGGACCTACGAGCAGTACTTC; CDR3aa: CASSDRGTYEQYF
j_gene: TRBJ2-3; d_gene: -; v_gene: TRBV25-1; abundance: -; CDR3nt: TGTGCCAGCAGTGACCCGGGGTGGGTTACGGGAGATACGCAGTATTTT; CDR3aa: CASSDPGWVTGDTQYF
j_gene: TRBJ2-3; d_gene: TRBD1; v_gene: TRBV7-9; abundance: -; CDR3nt: TGTGCCAGCAGCTTAGCTAGGGACAGGGGTGATACGCAGTATTTT; CDR3aa: CASSLARDRGDTQYF
j_gene: TRBJ2-7; d_gene: -; v_gene: TRBV28; abundance: -; CDR3nt: TGTGCCAGCAGTTTTGTCGGATCCTACGAGCAGTACTTC; CDR3aa: CASSFVGSYEQYF
j_gene: TRBJ2-1; d_gene: -; v_gene: TRBV11-2; abundance: -; CDR3nt: TGTGCCAGCAGCTTAGAGAGGTTTGTGCTGGTCAATGAGCAGTTCTTC; CDR3aa: CASSLERFVLVNEQFF
j_gene: TRBJ1-5; d_gene: -; v_gene: TRBV28; abundance: -; CDR3nt: TGTGCCAGCAGTTTGGCGCCCTATAGCAATCAGCCCCAGCATTTT; CDR3aa: CASSLAPYSNQPQHF
j_gene: TRBJ2-2; d_gene: TRBD2; v_gene: TRBV9; abundance: -; CDR3nt: TGTGCCAGCAGCGTAGCGGGACTAGCGGGGGGGCCCCCCGGGGAGCTGTTTTTT; CDR3aa: CASSVAGLAGGPPGELFF
j_gene: TRBJ1-2; d_gene: -; v_gene: TRBV2; abundance: -; CDR3nt: TGTGCCAGCAGTGAAGGGGTTGGCTATGGCTACACCTTC; CDR3aa: CASSEGVGYGYTF
j_gene: TRBJ2-7; d_gene: -; v_gene: TRBV21-1; abundance: -; CDR3nt: TGTGCCAGCAGCACTCGGGACAGGGATTCCTACGAGCAGTACTTC; CDR3aa: CASSTRDRDSYEQYF
j_gene: TRBJ2-7; d_gene: -; v_gene: TRBV27; abundance: -; CDR3nt: TGTGCCAGCAGTTTATCTGTGGGAGTCTTCTACGAGCAGTACTTC; CDR3aa: CASSLSVGVFYEQYF
j_gene: TRBJ2-7; d_gene: -; v_gene: TRBV11-1; abundance: -; CDR3nt: TGTGCCAGCAGCCCTCCCCGGTCAGCTTGGTACGAGCAGTACTTC; CDR3aa: CASSPPRSAWYEQYF
j_gene: TRBJ1-6; d_gene: TRBD1; v_gene: TRBV6-6; abundance: few; CDR3nt: TGTGCCAGCAGTAGAGGACAGGGCGCTGATTCACCCCTCCACTTT; CDR3aa: CASSRGQGADSPLHF
j_gene: TRBJ1-1; d_gene: -; v_gene: TRBV18; abundance: -; CDR3nt: TGTGCCAGCTCACCAGGGGACACTGAAGCTTTCTTT; CDR3aa: CASSPGDTEAFF
j_gene: TRBJ1-1; d_gene: -; v_gene: TRBV21-1; abundance: -; CDR3nt: TGTGCCCTCCAACCGGGAGGGAACACTGAAGCTTTCTTT; CDR3aa: CALQPGGNTEAFF